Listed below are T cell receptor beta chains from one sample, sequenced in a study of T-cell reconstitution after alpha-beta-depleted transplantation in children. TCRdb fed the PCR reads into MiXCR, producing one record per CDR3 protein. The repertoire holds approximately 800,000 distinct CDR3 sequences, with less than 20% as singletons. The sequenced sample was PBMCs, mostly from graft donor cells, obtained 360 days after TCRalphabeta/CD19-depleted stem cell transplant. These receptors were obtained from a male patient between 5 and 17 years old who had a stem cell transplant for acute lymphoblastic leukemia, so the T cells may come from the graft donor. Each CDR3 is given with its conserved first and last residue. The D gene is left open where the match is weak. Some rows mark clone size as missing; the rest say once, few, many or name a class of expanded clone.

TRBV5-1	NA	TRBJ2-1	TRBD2	TGCGCCAGCAGCTCCTCGGGAGGGTTCGAAAATGAGCAGTTCTTC	CASSSSGGFENEQFF
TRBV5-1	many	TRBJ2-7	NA	TGCGCCAGCAGCTCCCTGGGGGGCGGGTCCTACGAGCAGTACTTC	CASSSLGGGSYEQYF
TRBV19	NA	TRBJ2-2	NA	TGTGCCAGTAGGCCGACAGGGAACACCGGGGAGCTGTTTTTT	CASRPTGNTGELFF
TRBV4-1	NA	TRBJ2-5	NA	TGCGCCAGCAGCCAAGTGAATCCACAAGAGACCCAGTACTTC	CASSQVNPQETQYF
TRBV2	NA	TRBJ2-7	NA	TGTGCCAGCAGTGAAGCGTCTTCCTACGAGCAGTACTTC	CASSEASSYEQYF
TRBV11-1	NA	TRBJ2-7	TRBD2	TGTGCCAGCAGCTTATCCGGGACTAGCGGACTAAGCTCCTACGAGCAGTACTTC	CASSLSGTSGLSSYEQYF
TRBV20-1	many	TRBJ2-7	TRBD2	TGCAGTGCGAGTACGGGACTATTGTACGAGCAGTACTTC	CSASTGLLYEQYF
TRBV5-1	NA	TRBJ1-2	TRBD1	TGCGCCAGCAGCCCTTGGACAGGGAGAACTAACTATGGCTACACCTTC	CASSPWTGRTNYGYTF
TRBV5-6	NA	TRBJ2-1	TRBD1	TGTGCCAGCAGCTTAAACAGGGGGCTGAATGAGCAGTTCTTC	CASSLNRGLNEQFF
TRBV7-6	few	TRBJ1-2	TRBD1	TGTGCCAGCAGCTTAGGACAGGGTCCCCTCTATGGCTACACCTTC	CASSLGQGPLYGYTF
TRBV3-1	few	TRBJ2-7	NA	TGTGCCAGCAGCCAAGAACGAGCGGGTCCCTACGAGCAGTACTTC	CASSQERAGPYEQYF
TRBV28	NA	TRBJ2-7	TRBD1	TGTGCCAGCAGGAGCCGACAGGGAACCTACGAGCAGTACTTC	CASRSRQGTYEQYF
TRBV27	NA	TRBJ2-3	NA	TGTGCCAGCAACTACAAGAACTTTGGCACAGATACGCAGTATTTT	CASNYKNFGTDTQYF
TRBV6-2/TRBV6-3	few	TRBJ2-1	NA	TGTGCCAGCAGTTCATTAGCGGTGGGGGACAATGAGCAGTTCTTC	CASSSLAVGDNEQFF
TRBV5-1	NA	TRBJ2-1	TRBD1	TGCGCCAGCAGCTTGGAGTCCGGGACAGGGGGCTACAATGAGCAGTTCTTC	CASSLESGTGGYNEQFF
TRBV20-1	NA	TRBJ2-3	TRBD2	TGCAGTGCTAGAGATGCGGGAGAAGGAGATACGCAGTATTTT	CSARDAGEGDTQYF
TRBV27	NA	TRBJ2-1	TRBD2	TGTGCCAGCAGTTTAGGGGGCAGGATGGGACTAGCGGGACTAAAGCAGTTCTTC	CASSLGGRMGLAGLKQFF
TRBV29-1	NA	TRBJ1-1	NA	TGCAGCGGGAACACTGAAGCTTTCTTT	CSGNTEAFF
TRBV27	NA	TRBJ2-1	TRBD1	TGTGCCAGCCGATCCGGGACAGGGGCTGGCGAGCAGTTCTTC	CASRSGTGAGEQFF
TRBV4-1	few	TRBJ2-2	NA	TGCGCCAGCAGCCAAGGCCCCCTAAGGATGGGCGGGGAGCTGTTTTTT	CASSQGPLRMGGELFF
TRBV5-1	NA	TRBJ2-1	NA	TGCGCCAGCAGCTTGGGGGCCGGAAGGTCGGGGCCCCATAATGAGCAGTTCTTC	CASSLGAGRSGPHNEQFF
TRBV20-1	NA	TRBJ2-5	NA	TGCAGTGCGACGACTACGCAAGAGACCCAGTACTTC	CSATTTQETQYF
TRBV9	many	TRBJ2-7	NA	TGTGCCAGCAGCGTTGGCTCTACCTACGAGCAGTACTTC	CASSVGSTYEQYF
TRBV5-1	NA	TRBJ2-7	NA	TGCGCCAGCAGCACCCGATTCGGGAGCTCCTACGAGCAGTACTTC	CASSTRFGSSYEQYF
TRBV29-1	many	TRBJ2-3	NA	TGCAGCGTTGAATTAGGCACCACAGATACGCAGTATTTT	CSVELGTTDTQYF
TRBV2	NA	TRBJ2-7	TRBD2	TGTGCCAGCAGCCACGGGCTAGCGGGCCCCTACGAGCAGTACTTC	CASSHGLAGPYEQYF